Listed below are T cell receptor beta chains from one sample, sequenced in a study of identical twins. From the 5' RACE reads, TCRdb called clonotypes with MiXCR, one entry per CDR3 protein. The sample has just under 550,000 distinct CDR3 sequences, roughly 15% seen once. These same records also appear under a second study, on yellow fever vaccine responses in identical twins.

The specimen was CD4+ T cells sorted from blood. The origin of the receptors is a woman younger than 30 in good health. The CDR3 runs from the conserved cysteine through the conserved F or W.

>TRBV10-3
CAISLGQYNEQFF
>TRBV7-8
CASRPAVGLPEETQYF
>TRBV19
CASSIRQGATDTQYF
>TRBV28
CASSSLTGTRIRTDTQYF
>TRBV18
CASSELKTPTDTQYF
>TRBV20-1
CSARRTGIGNQPQHF
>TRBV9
CASSVGYSTETQYF
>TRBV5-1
CASWRTSGANTGELFF
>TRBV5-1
CASSLASWGGELFF
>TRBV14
CASSSINREGYTF
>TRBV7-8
CASSPGGWGTDTQYF
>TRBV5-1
CASSLILAAYNEQFF
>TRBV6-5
CASSYLSGDYGYTF
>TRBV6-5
CASSYSTLQEGGEAFF
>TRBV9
CASTGTSGSADTQYF
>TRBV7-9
CASSLTGAREDTQYF
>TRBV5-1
CASSVGQFNSPLHF
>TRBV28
CASSSIGTDSSRGYGYTF
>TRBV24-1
CATSDLGGLGQFF
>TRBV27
CASSLTGTGGPRGTQYF
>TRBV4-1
CASSQEIQVNTEAFF
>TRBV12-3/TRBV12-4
CASSWDRTGTGELFF
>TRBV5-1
CASSLGVTSNYGYTF
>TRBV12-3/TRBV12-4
CAIGQGSYEQYF
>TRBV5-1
CASSSPRQDYTDTQYF
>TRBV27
CASRGRANSPLHF
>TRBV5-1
CASSSGLAGKLREQFF
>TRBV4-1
CASSPPGNTDTQYF
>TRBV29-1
CSVRTNEKLFF